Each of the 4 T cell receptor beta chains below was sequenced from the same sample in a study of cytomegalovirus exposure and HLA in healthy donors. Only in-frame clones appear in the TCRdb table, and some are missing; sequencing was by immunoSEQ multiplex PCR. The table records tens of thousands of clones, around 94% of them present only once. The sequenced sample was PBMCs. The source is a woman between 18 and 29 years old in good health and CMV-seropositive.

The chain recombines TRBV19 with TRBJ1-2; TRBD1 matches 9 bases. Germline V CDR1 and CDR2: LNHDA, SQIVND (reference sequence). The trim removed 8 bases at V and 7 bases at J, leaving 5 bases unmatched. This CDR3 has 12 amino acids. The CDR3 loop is CASGDRVFGYTF. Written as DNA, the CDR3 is TGTGCCAGTGGGGACAGGGTTTTTGGCTACACCTTC.

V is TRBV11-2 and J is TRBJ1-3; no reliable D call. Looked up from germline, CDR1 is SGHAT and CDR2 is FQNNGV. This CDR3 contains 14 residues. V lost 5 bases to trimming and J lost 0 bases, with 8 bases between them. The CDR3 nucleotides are TGTGCCAGCAGCCGTCAGTTCTCTGGAAACACCATATATTTT. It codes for CASSRQFSGNTIYF.

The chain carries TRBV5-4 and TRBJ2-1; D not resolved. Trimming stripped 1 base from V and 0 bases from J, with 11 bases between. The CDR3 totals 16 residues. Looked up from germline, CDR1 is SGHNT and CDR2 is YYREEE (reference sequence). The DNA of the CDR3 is TGTGCCAGCAGCTTGAACGTCCGGAGCTCCTACAATGAGCAGTTCTTC. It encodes CASSLNVRSSYNEQFF.

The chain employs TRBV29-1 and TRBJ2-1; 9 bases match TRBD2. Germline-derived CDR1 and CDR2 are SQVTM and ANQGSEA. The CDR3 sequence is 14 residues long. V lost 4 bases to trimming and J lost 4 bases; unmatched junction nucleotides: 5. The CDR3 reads CSVAGTSTYNEQFF. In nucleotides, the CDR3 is TGCAGCGTTGCCGGGACTAGCACTTACAATGAGCAGTTCTTC.